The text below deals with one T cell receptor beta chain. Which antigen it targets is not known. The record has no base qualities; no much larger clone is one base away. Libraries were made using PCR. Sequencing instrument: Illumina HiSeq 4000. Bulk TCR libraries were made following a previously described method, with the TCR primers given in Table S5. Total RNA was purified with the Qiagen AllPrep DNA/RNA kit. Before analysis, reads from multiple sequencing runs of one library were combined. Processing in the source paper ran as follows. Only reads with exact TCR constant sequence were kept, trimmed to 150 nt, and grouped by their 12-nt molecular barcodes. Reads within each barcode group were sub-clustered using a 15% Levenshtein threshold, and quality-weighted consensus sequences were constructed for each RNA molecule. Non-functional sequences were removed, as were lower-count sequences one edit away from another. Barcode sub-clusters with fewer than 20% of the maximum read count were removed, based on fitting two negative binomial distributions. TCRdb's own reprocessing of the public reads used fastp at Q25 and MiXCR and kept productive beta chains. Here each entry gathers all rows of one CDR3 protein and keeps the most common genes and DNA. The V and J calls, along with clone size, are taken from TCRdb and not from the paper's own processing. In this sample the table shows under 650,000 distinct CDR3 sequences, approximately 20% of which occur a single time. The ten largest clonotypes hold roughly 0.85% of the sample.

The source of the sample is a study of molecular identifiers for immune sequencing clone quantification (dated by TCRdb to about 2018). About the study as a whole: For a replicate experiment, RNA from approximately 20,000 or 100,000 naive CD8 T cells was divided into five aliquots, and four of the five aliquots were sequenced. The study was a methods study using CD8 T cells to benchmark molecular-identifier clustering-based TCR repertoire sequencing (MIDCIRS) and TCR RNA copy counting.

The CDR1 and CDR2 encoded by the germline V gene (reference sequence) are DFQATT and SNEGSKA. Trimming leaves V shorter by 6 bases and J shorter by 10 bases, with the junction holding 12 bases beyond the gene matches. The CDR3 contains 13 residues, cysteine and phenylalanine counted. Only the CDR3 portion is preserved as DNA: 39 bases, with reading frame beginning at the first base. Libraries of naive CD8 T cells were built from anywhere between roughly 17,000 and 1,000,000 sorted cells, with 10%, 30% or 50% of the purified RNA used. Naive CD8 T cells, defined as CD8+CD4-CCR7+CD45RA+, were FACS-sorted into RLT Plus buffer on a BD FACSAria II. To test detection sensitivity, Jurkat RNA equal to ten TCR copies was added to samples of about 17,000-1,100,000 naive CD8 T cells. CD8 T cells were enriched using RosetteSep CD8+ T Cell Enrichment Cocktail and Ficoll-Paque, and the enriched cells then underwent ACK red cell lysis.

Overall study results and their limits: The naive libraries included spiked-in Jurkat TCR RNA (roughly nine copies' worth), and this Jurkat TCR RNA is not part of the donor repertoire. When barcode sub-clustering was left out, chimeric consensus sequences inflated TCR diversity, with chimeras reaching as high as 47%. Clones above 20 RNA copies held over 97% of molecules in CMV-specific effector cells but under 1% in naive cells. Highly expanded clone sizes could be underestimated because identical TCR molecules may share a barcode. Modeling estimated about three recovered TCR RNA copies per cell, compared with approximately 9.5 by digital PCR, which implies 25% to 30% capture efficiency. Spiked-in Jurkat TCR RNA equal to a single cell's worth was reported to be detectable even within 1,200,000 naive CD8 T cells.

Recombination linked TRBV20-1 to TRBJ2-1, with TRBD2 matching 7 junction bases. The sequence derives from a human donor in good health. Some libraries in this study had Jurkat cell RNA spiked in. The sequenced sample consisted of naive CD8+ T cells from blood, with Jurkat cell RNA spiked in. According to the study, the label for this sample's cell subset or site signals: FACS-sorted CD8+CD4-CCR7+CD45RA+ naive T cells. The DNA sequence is TGCAGTGCCCGGGACTACCGCCAGAAAGAGCAGTTCTTC. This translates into CSARDYRQKEQFF.